The rows below give T cell receptor beta chains drawn from one sample of a study of a mutant IDH1 vaccine in newly diagnosed glioma. Sequencing was performed with immunoSEQ multiplex PCR; in TCRdb, only in-frame clones are kept and a portion is missing. The sample contains approximately 80,000 clones, approximately 75% of which appear only once. No antigen is known for these receptors. The sample here was PBMCs, taken from a glioma patient whose treatment included an IDH1 peptide vaccine. The receptors were gathered from a man aged 35 to 55 with glioma. The CDR3 runs from the conserved cysteine through the conserved F or W. The D gene is left open where the match is weak. Not all rows give a size; the values are once, few, many and, for expanded clones, a class.

D | J | V | size | CDR3 | DNA
TRBD1 | TRBJ1-2 | TRBV5-6 | . | CASSLAAGGGYTF | TGTGCCAGCAGCTTGGCAGCAGGGGGCGGCTACACCTTC
. | TRBJ2-2 | TRBV4-1 | . | CASSPWGNTGELFF | TGCGCCAGCAGCCCCTGGGGGAACACCGGGGAGCTGTTTTTT
TRBD1 | TRBJ2-7 | TRBV6-5 | . | CASTRDRVSYEQYF | TGTGCCAGCACCAGGGACAGGGTGTCCTACGAGCAGTACTTC
. | TRBJ1-1 | TRBV11-1 | once | CASSLNGRDTEAFF | TGTGCCAGCAGCTTAAATGGGAGGGACACTGAAGCTTTCTTT
. | TRBJ1-1 | TRBV28 | once | CASSPTGSNTEAFF | TGTGCCAGCAGTCCGACAGGTTCGAACACTGAAGCTTTCTTT
. | TRBJ1-1 | TRBV6-1 | once | CASREGPEAFF | TGTGCCAGCAGGGAAGGGCCAGAAGCTTTCTTT
TRBD1 | TRBJ1-1 | TRBV9 | once | CASSVGSPVGTGGSRSTEAFF | TGTGCCAGCAGCGTAGGGTCCCCGGTAGGGACAGGGGGAAGTAGGAGCACTGAAGCTTTCTTT
TRBD1 | TRBJ2-6 | TRBV4-3 | . | CASTLQGSSGANVLTF | TGCGCCAGCACGCTACAGGGGTCGTCTGGGGCCAACGTCCTGACTTTC
TRBD1 | TRBJ2-5 | TRBV18 | . | CASSPLGQGMVTQYF | TGTGCCAGCTCACCCCTGGGACAGGGAATGGTGACCCAGTACTTC
. | TRBJ2-7 | TRBV6-6 | . | CASSSNFERSYEQYF | TGTGCCAGCAGTTCCAACTTCGAAAGGTCCTACGAGCAGTACTTC
TRBD1 | TRBJ1-5 | TRBV2 | . | CASSESSTGEPQHF | TGTGCCAGCAGTGAATCCTCAACAGGGGAGCCCCAGCATTTT
. | TRBJ2-7 | TRBV6-5 | . | CASSYSDLSGEYF | TGTGCCAGCAGTTACTCGGACTTATCAGGAGAGTACTTC
. | TRBJ2-5 | TRBV9 | . | CASNERGWETQYF | TGTGCCAGCAACGAAAGGGGCTGGGAGACCCAGTACTTC
. | TRBJ2-7 | TRBV4-2 | . | CASSHGQGGYEQYF | TGTGCCAGCAGCCATGGACAGGGAGGGTACGAGCAGTACTTC
. | TRBJ2-1 | TRBV6-5 | once | CASSYWGASYNEQFF | TGTGCCAGCAGTTACTGGGGGGCCTCCTACAATGAGCAGTTCTTC
TRBD1 | TRBJ1-5 | TRBV15 | . | CATSRALGQGPYQPQHF | TGTGCCACCAGCAGAGCCCTAGGACAGGGCCCCTATCAGCCCCAGCATTTT
. | TRBJ2-1 | TRBV7-2 | . | CASRRDLPEQFF | TGTGCCAGCAGACGGGACTTGCCTGAGCAGTTCTTC
TRBD1 | TRBJ2-2 | TRBV4-1 | . | CASSHIGGSGELFF | TGCGCCAGCAGCCATATAGGGGGCTCCGGGGAGCTGTTTTTT
. | TRBJ1-6 | TRBV7-9 | . | CASSSAIQGVSPLHF | TGTGCCAGCAGCTCCGCGATACAGGGTGTTTCACCCCTCCACTTT
. | TRBJ2-7 | TRBV2 | few | CASHVSYEQYF | TGTGCCAGCCATGTCTCCTACGAGCAGTACTTC
. | TRBJ2-5 | TRBV30 | . | CAWGPGVQYF | TGTGCCTGGGGGCCGGGGGTGCAGTACTTC
. | TRBJ1-1 | TRBV5-5 | . | CASSLFGAVNTEAFF | TGTGCCAGCAGCTTGTTTGGGGCGGTGAACACTGAAGCTTTCTTT
. | TRBJ2-6 | TRBV28 | . | CASSSPFWGSGANVLTF | TGTGCCAGCAGTTCCCCGTTTTGGGGCTCTGGGGCCAACGTCCTGACTTTC
TRBD2 | TRBJ2-3 | TRBV5-1 | . | CASRLTSGGFTDTQYF | TGCGCCAGCAGGCTGACTAGCGGGGGATTCACAGATACGCAGTATTTT
. | TRBJ2-7 | TRBV28 | . | CASSFQDGYTLREQYF | TGTGCCAGCAGTTTCCAGGACGGTTACACCTTAAGGGAGCAGTACTTC
TRBD1 | TRBJ1-2 | TRBV19 | . | CASSIQGARYGYTF | TGTGCCAGTAGTATTCAGGGGGCGCGGTATGGCTACACCTTC
. | TRBJ2-2 | TRBV28 | . | CAHHGPNTGELFF | TGTGCCCACCACGGGCCCAACACCGGGGAGCTGTTTTTT
. | TRBJ2-6 | TRBV7-9 | once | CASSTNRVGGANVLTF | TGTGCCAGCAGCACAAACAGGGTGGGTGGGGCCAACGTCCTGACTTTC
TRBD1 | TRBJ2-3 | TRBV11-2 | . | CASSPQGGAGTDTQYF | TGTGCCAGCAGCCCGCAAGGGGGCGCGGGCACAGATACGCAGTATTTT
. | TRBJ1-5 | TRBV27 | . | CASKEQGSGFSNQPQHF | TGTGCCAGCAAGGAACAGGGATCGGGTTTCAGCAATCAGCCCCAGCATTTT
. | TRBJ2-7 | TRBV9 | . | CASSVGGSTYEQYF | TGTGCCAGCAGCGTTGGGGGCTCAACCTACGAGCAGTACTTC
. | TRBJ2-3 | TRBV7-9 | . | CASSLGGTDTQYF | TGTGCCAGCAGCTTAGGAGGAACAGATACGCAGTATTTT
. | TRBJ1-2 | TRBV28 | once | CASSYLGMLGYTF | TGTGCCAGCAGTTATCTAGGGATGCTTGGCTACACCTTC
TRBD2 | TRBJ2-5 | TRBV30 | . | CAWSRLSGERVETQYF | TGTGCCTGGAGCCGCCTTAGCGGGGAGCGCGTGGAGACCCAGTACTTC
TRBD1 | TRBJ1-2 | TRBV28 | . | CAVWDREGYTF | TGTGCCGTATGGGACAGGGAGGGCTACACCTTC
. | TRBJ2-7 | TRBV7-2 | . | CASSFRLTYEQYF | TGTGCCAGCAGCTTCAGGCTGACCTACGAGCAGTACTTC
. | TRBJ2-3 | TRBV6-1 | . | CASSEYLYSTADTQYF | TGTGCCAGCAGTGAATATCTGTATAGCACCGCAGATACGCAGTATTTT
TRBD1 | TRBJ1-5 | TRBV11-2 | . | CASSRTGEEPQHF | TGTGCCAGCAGCCGGACAGGGGAAGAGCCCCAGCATTTT
. | TRBJ2-1 | TRBV7-2 | . | CASSLWAFARDEQFF | TGTGCCAGCAGCTTATGGGCTTTTGCCCGCGATGAGCAGTTCTTC
TRBD2 | TRBJ2-7 | TRBV6-4 | . | CASKIREGPYEQYF | TGTGCCAGCAAAATACGGGAGGGACCCTACGAGCAGTACTTC
. | TRBJ1-2 | TRBV6-5 | . | CASSYSGGHGYTF | TGTGCCAGCAGTTACTCCGGGGGGCATGGCTACACCTTC
. | TRBJ2-2 | TRBV4-2 | few | CASSLGPRRELFF | TGTGCCAGCAGCCTGGGACCTCGACGGGAGCTGTTTTTT
. | TRBJ2-1 | TRBV2 | . | CASSDVGYNEQFF | TGTGCCAGCAGTGACGTTGGGTACAATGAGCAGTTCTTC
. | TRBJ2-7 | TRBV4-1 | . | CASSQNPTKQYEQYF | TGCGCCAGCAGCCAAAACCCGACAAAACAGTACGAGCAGTACTTC
. | TRBJ2-7 | TRBV6-5 | . | CASSYSQGTRQYF | TGTGCCAGCAGTTACTCTCAGGGGACACGGCAGTACTTC
. | TRBJ1-3 | TRBV27 | . | CASSLKGGSSSGNTIYF | TGTGCCAGCAGTTTAAAGGGAGGGTCGAGCTCTGGAAACACCATATATTTT
TRBD1 | TRBJ1-2 | TRBV6-5 | . | CASMGDRDHGYTF | TGTGCCAGCATGGGAGACAGGGACCATGGCTACACCTTC
TRBD1 | TRBJ1-2 | TRBV5-4 | . | CASSLAGTGVYRPSGYTF | TGTGCCAGCAGCTTGGCCGGGACAGGGGTGTATCGGCCCTCGGGCTACACCTTC
. | TRBJ1-1 | TRBV13 | . | CASSTGLNTEAFF | TGTGCCAGCAGTACAGGGTTGAACACTGAAGCTTTCTTT
TRBD1 | TRBJ2-1 | TRBV19 | . | CASSRQGVNEQFF | TGTGCCAGTAGTAGACAGGGTGTAAATGAGCAGTTCTTC
. | TRBJ1-2 | TRBV6-5 | medium-sized | CASSYLGHTSYGYTF | TGTGCCAGCAGTTACTTGGGACATACTAGCTATGGCTACACCTTC
TRBD1 | TRBJ2-2 | TRBV5-1 | few | CASRQGPSTGELFF | TGCGCCAGCAGACAGGGGCCCAGTACCGGGGAGCTGTTTTTT
. | TRBJ2-5 | TRBV10-2 | . | CASSEYGQFRTQYF | TGCGCCAGCAGTGAGTACGGACAGTTTCGGACCCAGTACTTC
. | TRBJ1-4 | TRBV5-6 | . | CASSLVGGLEKLFF | TGTGCCAGCAGCTTGGTCGGCGGCTTAGAAAAACTGTTTTTT
. | TRBJ1-5 | TRBV10-2 | few | CASTDINNQPQHF | TGCGCCAGCACTGACATAAACAATCAGCCCCAGCATTTT
. | TRBJ2-7 | TRBV6-6 | . | CASLRGAALREQYF | TGTGCCAGCCTTCGGGGGGCCGCCCTGAGGGAGCAGTACTTC
. | TRBJ1-2 | TRBV5-6 | . | CASSLLSGADYGYTF | TGTGCCAGCAGCTTGCTATCGGGGGCCGACTATGGCTACACCTTC
. | TRBJ1-1 | TRBV19 | . | CASSLIQGGATEAFF | TGTGCCAGTAGTCTAATACAGGGAGGAGCCACTGAAGCTTTCTTT
TRBD1 | TRBJ1-2 | TRBV29-1 | . | CSGTGQDSNYGYTF | TGCAGCGGCACCGGACAGGATTCTAACTATGGCTACACCTTC
TRBD1 | TRBJ1-2 | TRBV6-5 | . | CASSYSRTGGGYGYTF | TGTGCCAGCAGTTACTCCAGGACAGGGGGAGGCTATGGCTACACCTTC